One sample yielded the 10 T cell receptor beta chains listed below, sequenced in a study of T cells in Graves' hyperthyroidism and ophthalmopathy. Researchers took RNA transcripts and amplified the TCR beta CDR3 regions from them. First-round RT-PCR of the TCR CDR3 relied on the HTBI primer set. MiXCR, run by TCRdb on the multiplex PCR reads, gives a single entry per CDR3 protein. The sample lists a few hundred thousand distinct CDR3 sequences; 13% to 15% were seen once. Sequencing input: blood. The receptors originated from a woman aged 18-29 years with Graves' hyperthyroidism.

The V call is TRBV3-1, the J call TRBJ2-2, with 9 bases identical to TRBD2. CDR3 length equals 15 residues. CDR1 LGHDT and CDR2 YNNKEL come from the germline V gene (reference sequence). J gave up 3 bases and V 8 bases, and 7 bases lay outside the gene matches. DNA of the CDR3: TGTGCCAGCGGGGAGACTAGCGGCCACACCGGGGAGCTGTTTTTT. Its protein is CASGETSGHTGELFF. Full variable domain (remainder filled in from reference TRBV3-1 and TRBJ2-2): DTAVSQTPKYLVTQMGNDKSIKCEQNLGHDTMYWYKQDSKKFLKIMFSYNNKELIINETVPNRFSPKSPDKAHLNLHINSLELGDSAVYFCASGETSGHTGELFFGEGSRLTVL.

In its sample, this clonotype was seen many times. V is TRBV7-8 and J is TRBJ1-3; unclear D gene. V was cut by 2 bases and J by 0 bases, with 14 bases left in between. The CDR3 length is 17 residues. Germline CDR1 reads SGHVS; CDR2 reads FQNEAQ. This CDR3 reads CASSLLAASRSGNTIYF. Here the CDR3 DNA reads TGTGCCAGCAGCTTACTTGCCGCCAGTCGCTCTGGAAACACCATATATTTT.

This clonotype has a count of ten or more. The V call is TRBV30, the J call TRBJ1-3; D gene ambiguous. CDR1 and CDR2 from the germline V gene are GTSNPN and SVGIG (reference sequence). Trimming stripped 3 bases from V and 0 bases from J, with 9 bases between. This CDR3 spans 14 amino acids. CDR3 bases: TGTGCCTGGAGCTCCGGGGACTCTGGAAACACCATATATTTT. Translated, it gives CAWSSGDSGNTIYF.

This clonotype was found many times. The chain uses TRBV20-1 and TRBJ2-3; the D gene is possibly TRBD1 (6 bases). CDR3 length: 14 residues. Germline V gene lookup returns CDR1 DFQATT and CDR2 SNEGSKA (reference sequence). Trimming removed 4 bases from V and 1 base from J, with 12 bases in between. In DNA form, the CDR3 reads TGCAGTGCTAAGGGGGAAGATGGCACAGATACGCAGTATTTT. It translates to CSAKGEDGTDTQYF.

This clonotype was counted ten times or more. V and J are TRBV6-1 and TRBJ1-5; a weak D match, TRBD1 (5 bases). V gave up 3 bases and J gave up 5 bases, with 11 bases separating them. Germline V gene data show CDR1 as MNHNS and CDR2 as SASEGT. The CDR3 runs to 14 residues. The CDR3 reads CASSDFLRDQPQHF. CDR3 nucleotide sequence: TGTGCCAGCAGTGATTTTCTCAGGGATCAGCCCCAGCATTTT.

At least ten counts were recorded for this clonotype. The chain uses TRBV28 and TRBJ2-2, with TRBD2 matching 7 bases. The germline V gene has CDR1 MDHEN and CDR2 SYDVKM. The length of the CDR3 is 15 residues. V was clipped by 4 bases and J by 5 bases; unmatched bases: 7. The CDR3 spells CASSSGDYRTGELFF. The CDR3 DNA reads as TGTGCCAGCAGTTCGGGGGACTACCGAACCGGGGAGCTGTTTTTT.

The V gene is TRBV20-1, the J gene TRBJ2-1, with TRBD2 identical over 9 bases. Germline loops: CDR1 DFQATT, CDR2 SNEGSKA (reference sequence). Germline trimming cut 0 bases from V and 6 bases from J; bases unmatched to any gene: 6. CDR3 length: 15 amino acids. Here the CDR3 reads CSARDRLAASNEQFF. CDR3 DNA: TGCAGTGCTAGAGACCGACTAGCGGCGAGCAATGAGCAGTTCTTC.

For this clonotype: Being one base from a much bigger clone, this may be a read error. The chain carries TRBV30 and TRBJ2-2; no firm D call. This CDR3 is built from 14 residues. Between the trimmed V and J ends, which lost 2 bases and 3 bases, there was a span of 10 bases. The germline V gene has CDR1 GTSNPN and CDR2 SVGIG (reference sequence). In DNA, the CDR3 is TGTGCCTGGAGTAGGATGGCACACACCGGGGAGCTGTTTTTT. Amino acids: CAWSRMAHTGELFF. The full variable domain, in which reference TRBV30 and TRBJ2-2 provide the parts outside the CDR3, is SQTIHQWPATLVQPVGSPLSLECTVEGTSNPNLYWYRQAAGRGLQLLFYSVGIGQISSEVPQNLSASRPQDRQFILSSKKLLLSDSGFYLCAWSRMAHTGELFFGEGSRLTVL.

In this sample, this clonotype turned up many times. CDR3 nucleotides: TGCAGTGCTGGTACAGGGGGGACTGCGGCCATATATTTT. Amino acid sequence: CSAGTGGTAAIYF. The gene calls are TRBV20-1 and TRBJ1-3, with 8 bases aligning to TRBD1. CDR1 DFQATT and CDR2 SNEGSKA come from the germline V gene (reference sequence). V dropped 5 bases and J dropped 11; count of bases not matched to a gene: 11. The CDR3 has 13 amino acids.

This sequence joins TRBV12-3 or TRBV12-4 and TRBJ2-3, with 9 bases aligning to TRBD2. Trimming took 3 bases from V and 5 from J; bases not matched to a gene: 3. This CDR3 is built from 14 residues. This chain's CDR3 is CASSFPAGGDTQYF. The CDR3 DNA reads TGTGCCAGCAGTTTTCCAGCGGGAGGAGATACGCAGTATTTT.